These 9 T cell receptor beta chains share one sample of origin, sequenced in a study of CXCR3-negative and CXCR3-positive naive CD8 T cells. Study-level results: When CXCR3-positive naive cells were set against CXCR3-negative naive cells, the former had more hydrophobic TRB CDR3s.

No cognate antigen is known for these TCRs. UMI-labeled TRB cDNA libraries were prepared by 5' RACE. TCRdb re-called the 5' RACE reads; every CDR3 protein appears as one record, without DNA. The sample holds 85,000 to 120,000 distinct CDR3 sequences. Sequenced input: naive CXCR3+ CD8+ T cells from blood. As to subset: CD45RO-CCR7+CD27+CD95- naive CD8+ T cells expressing CXCR3 (TNR3+). These receptors were obtained from a human donor in good health. Some clones in this sample may be carry-over from other donors' samples.

The CDR3 spells CASSLSGNSYNEQFF. The chain carries TRBV11-2 and TRBJ2-1. The V gene's germline CDR1 is SGHAT and CDR2 FQNNGV. The CDR3 has 15 amino acids.

The chain employs TRBV9 and TRBJ2-7; the TCRdb call, TRBD1, lacks DNA for checking. Germline CDR1 and CDR2: SGDLS and YYNGEE. The CDR3 loop spans 18 amino acids. Here the CDR3 reads CASSVATSGTELSYEQYF.

The chain recombines TRBV29-1 with TRBJ1-3; the D gene TCRdb calls, TRBD1, cannot be checked with no DNA. CDR1 is SQVTM, CDR2 ANQGSEA, per germline. The CDR3 is 14 amino acids. This CDR3 reads CSVTGTLSGNTIYF.

The rearrangement joins TRBV28 to TRBJ2-7. The CDR3 spans 13 residues. Germline V lookup: CDR1 MDHEN, CDR2 SYDVKM. The chain's CDR3 is CASSLSPILEQYF.

Here the CDR3 reads CSARDWETGGGRNQPQHF. This sequence joins TRBV20-1 and TRBJ1-5; lacking DNA, the TRBD1 call made by TCRdb goes unchecked. This CDR3 region has 18 residues. Germline V lookup: CDR1 DFQATT, CDR2 SNEGSKA (reference sequence).

V gene TRBV7-3 combines with J gene TRBJ2-1; TCRdb's assignment of TRBD2 cannot be checked, as there is no DNA. CDR3 size: 14 residues. CDR1 and CDR2 from the germline V gene are SGHTA and FQGTGA. CDR3 amino acids: CASSLRAGLNEQFF.

V gene TRBV12-5 combines with J gene TRBJ2-1; TCRdb names TRBD2, which stays unverified in the absence of DNA. Germline V gives CDR1 LGHNT, CDR2 FRNRAP. This CDR3 is built from 15 residues. This CDR3 is CASGLVGAGGNEQFF.

This rearrangement joins TRBV7-3 to TRBJ1-1. CDR1 is SGHTA and CDR2 is FQGTGA in the germline V gene. The CDR3 loop spans 14 amino acids. The CDR3 reads CASSLSPVNTEAFF. The complete variable domain, with remaining parts taken from reference TRBV7-3 and TRBJ1-1, reads GAGVSQTPSNKVTEKGKYVELRCDPISGHTALYWYRQSLGQGPEFLIYFQGTGAADDSGLPNDRFFAVRPEGSVSTLKIQRTERGDSAVYLCASSLSPVNTEAFFGQGTRLTVV.

The V call is TRBV5-1, the J call TRBJ2-7; the D call from TCRdb, TRBD1, cannot be confirmed without DNA. This CDR3 is 16 amino acids long. The germline CDR1 and CDR2 sequences are SGHRS and YFSETQ. This CDR3 reads CASSSSGTRESYEQYF.